This T cell receptor beta chain was found in a study of blood T cells in healthy people across ages. Remarks on this clonotype: Its specificity is not known.

The V and J ends lost 6 bases and 5 bases, in that order; junction bases with no gene match: 7. The CDR3 extends over 13 amino acids. From germline, CDR1 is DFQATT and CDR2 SNEGSKA (reference sequence). Study-level findings and limits: Long-lived and aged donors differed, with more naive CD4+ cells and higher diversity in the long-lived.

The use of a sample-barcoded 5' primer and a J-beta primer mix characterized a second PCR of roughly 6 to 11 cycles. Template switching added a 12-random-nucleotide identifier to every cDNA molecule. MiXCR was run by TCRdb on the 5' RACE reads, yielding one entry per CDR3 protein. Counted here are approximately 690,000 distinct CDR3 sequences, around three fifths occurring once; the ten biggest clones make up approximately 40%. The rearrangement joins TRBV20-1 to TRBJ2-5, with 9 bases identical to TRBD1. The clonotype comes from a man between 60 and 75 years old in good health. The sequenced sample consisted of blood. CDR3: CSAETGGTETQYF. The CDR3 DNA reads as TGCAGTGCCGAAACAGGGGGCACGGAGACCCAGTACTTC.